The source of this TCR beta chain is a study of control samples from healthy donors and cancer patients. V shed 5 bases and J shed 2 bases, with 6 bases lying between them. The CDR3 is 12 residues long. Germline values: CDR1 LGHDT, CDR2 YNNKEL (reference sequence). The method was immunoSEQ multiplex PCR; TCRdb's version includes in-frame clones alone and lacks a portion of them. The sample holds approximately 87,000 clones, over 85% seen once. Sequencing input: PBMCs. This chain connects TRBV3-1 (or the pseudogene TRBV3-2) to TRBJ1-2, with unresolved D. The TCR originated in a woman aged 40 to 49 with lung cancer. CDR3 bases: TGTGCCAGCAGCGCCCGCAACTATGGCTACACCTTC. Translated: CASSARNYGYTF.